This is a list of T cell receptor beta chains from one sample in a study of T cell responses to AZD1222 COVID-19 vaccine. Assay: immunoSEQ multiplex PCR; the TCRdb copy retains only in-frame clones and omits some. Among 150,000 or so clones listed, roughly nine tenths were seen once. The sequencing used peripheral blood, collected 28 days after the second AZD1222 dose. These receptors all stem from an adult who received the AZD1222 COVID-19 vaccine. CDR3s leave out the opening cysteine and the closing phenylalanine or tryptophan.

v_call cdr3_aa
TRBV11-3 ASRSGGATY
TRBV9 ASSTRRGQGGNEQF
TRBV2 ASSTGANYGYT
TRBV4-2 ASSQLRTSGNPYEQY
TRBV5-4 ASSSTGYNEQF
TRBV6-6 ASSPGTSRFNEQF
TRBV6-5 ASSYRQGGGYT
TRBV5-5 ASSLDTLTSGYEQY
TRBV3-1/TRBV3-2 ASSQARGADQPQH
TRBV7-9 ASSLWSFTADNEQF
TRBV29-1 SGLGEAGNGYT
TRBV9 ASSPRLGQGVDTQY